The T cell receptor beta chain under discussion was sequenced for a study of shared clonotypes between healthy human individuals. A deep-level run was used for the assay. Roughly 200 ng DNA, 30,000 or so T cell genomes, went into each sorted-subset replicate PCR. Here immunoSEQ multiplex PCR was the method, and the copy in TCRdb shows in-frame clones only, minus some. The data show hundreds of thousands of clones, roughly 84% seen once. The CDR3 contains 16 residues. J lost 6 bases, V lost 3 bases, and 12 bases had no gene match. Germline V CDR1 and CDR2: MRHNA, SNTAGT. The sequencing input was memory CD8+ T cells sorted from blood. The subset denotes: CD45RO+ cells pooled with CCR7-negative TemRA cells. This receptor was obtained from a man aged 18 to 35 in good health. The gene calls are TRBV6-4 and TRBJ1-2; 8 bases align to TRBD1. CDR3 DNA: TGTGCCAGCAGTGATCCCCGGGACAGGAAACGGGATGGCTACACCTTC. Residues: CASSDPRDRKRDGYTF.